This T cell receptor (beta chain) was found in a study of blood T cell repertoires in COVID-19. CDR3 length equals 17 residues. From germline, CDR1 is SGHVS and CDR2 FQNEAQ. Germline trimming cut 5 bases from V and 4 bases from J; bases unmatched to any gene: 9. Assay used: immunoSEQ multiplex PCR; TCRdb lists only in-frame clones, some missing. The table has under 200,000 clones, about nine tenths seen once. This TCR came from a woman under 30 who had recovered from COVID-19. The sample comprised PBMCs or T cells enriched from blood (not recorded which). The J gene is TRBJ2-3, the V gene TRBV7-8; 13 bases align to TRBD2. CDR3 region: CASSRGLAGATADTQYF. The CDR3 DNA is TGTGCCAGCAGCCGCGGACTAGCGGGAGCAACGGCAGATACGCAGTATTTT.